This TCR beta chain is drawn from a study of neurological immune-mediated disorders. Each CDR3 protein is one row after TCRdb ran MiXCR on the 5' RACE reads. Of roughly 20,000 distinct CDR3 sequences listed, around 13% are singletons. This clonotype was seen at least ten times. The trim removed 0 bases at V and 5 bases at J, leaving 18 bases unmatched. Germline V gene lookup returns CDR1 LGHNA and CDR2 YNFKEQ. CDR3 length: 20 residues. This TCR derives from a woman in her sixties with HTLV-1-associated myelopathy (HAM/TSP). The sequencing input was CD4+ T cells from blood. The chain couples TRBV4-2 to TRBJ2-1; 8 positions agree with TRBD2. CDR3 nucleotide sequence: TGTGCCAGCAGCCAAGATGGGACCAGGAGAGCGGGAGTAAGAAACAATGAGCAGTTCTTC. This codes for CASSQDGTRRAGVRNNEQFF.